One TCR beta chain is described in this entry. The CDR3 totals 14 residues. CDR1 is GTSNPN, CDR2 SVGIG, per germline (reference sequence). V was clipped by 5 bases and J by 0 bases; unmatched bases: 5. The table came from immunoSEQ multiplex PCR; TCRdb's copy has only in-frame clones and leaves some out. The sample shows under 300,000 clones, about nine tenths of them seen only once. The sample originates from a study of blood T cell repertoires in COVID-19. Sequenced sample: PBMCs or T cells enriched from blood (not recorded which). The sequence came from a woman aged 35 to 49 who had recovered from COVID-19. V is TRBV30 and J is TRBJ1-1, with 8 nucleotides matching TRBD1. The CDR3 here is CAWGTGGVNTEAFF. The CDR3 coding sequence is TGTGCCTGGGGAACAGGGGGAGTGAACACTGAAGCTTTCTTT. Looking up the rest from reference TRBV30 and TRBJ1-1 gives the full variable domain: SQTIHQWPATLVQPVGSPLSLECTVEGTSNPNLYWYRQAAGRGLQLLFYSVGIGQISSEVPQNLSASRPQDRQFILSSKKLLLSDSGFYLCAWGTGGVNTEAFFGQGTRLTVV.